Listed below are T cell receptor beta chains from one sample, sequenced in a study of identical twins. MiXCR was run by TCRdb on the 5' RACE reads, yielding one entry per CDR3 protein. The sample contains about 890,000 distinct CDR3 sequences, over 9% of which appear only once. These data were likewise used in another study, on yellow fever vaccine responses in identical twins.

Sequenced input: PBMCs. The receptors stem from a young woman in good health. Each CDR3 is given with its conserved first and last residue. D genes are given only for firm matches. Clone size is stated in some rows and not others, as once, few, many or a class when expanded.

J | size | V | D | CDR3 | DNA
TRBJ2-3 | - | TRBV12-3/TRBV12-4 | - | CASSTSTRSTDTQYF | TGTGCCAGCAGTACCTCGACTAGAAGCACAGATACGCAGTATTTT
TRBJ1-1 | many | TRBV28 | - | CASSLPGRGSAVNTEAFF | TGTGCCAGCAGTTTGCCGGGAAGAGGGAGTGCCGTGAACACTGAAGCTTTCTTT
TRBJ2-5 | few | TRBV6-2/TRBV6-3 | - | CASSYVGTQYF | TGTGCCAGCAGTTACGTGGGGACCCAGTACTTC
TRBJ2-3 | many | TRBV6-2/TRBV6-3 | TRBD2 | CASSRLAGGPDTQYF | TGTGCCAGCAGCAGACTAGCGGGAGGACCAGATACGCAGTATTTT
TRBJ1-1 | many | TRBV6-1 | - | CASSEAGIMAFF | TGTGCCAGCAGTGAAGCGGGCATCATGGCTTTCTTT
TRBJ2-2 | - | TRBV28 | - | CASSYRPAGRMTTGELFF | TGTGCCAGCAGTTACCGCCCGGCAGGGAGGATGACCACCGGGGAGCTGTTTTTT
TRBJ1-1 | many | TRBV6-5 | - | CASSYSTLNTEAFF | TGTGCCAGCAGTTACTCGACCCTGAACACTGAAGCTTTCTTT
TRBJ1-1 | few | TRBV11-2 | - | CASSLGGVVIGTEAFF | TGTGCCAGCAGCTTAGGAGGGGTGGTCATCGGCACTGAAGCTTTCTTT
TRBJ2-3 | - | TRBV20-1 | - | CSARYDAGTDTQYF | TGCAGTGCTAGGTACGATGCGGGGACAGATACGCAGTATTTT
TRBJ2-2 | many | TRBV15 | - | CATSRDSERPITGELFF | TGTGCCACCAGCAGAGATTCCGAGAGGCCCATCACCGGGGAGCTGTTTTTT
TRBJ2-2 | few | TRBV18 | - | CASWRTGFTGELFF | TGTGCCAGCTGGAGGACGGGATTCACCGGGGAGCTGTTTTTT
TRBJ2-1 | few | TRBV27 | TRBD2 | CASSLGRELYFRSEQFF | TGTGCCAGCAGTTTGGGGCGGGAGTTATATTTTCGGAGTGAGCAGTTCTTC
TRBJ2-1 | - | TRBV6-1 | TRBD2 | CASRPGRLAGVNEQFF | TGTGCCAGCAGACCCGGGCGGCTAGCGGGAGTCAATGAGCAGTTCTTC
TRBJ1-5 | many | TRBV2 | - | CASSGGRDPGQPQHF | TGTGCCAGCAGTGGAGGCAGGGATCCAGGGCAGCCCCAGCATTTT
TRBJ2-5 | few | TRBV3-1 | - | CASSRQKQETQYF | TGTGCCAGCAGCCGACAGAAACAAGAGACCCAGTACTTC
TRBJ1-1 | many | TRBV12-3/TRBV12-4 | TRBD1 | CASSQGRDRNEAFF | TGTGCCAGCAGTCAAGGCCGGGACAGAAATGAAGCTTTCTTT
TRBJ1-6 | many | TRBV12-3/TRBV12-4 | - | CASSYGSENSPLHF | TGTGCCAGCAGTTATGGCAGTGAAAATTCACCCCTCCACTTT
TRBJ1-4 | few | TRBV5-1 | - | CASSSGTPFGLFF | TGCGCCAGCAGCTCCGGGACTCCCTTCGGACTGTTTTTT
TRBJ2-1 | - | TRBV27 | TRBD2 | CASSGSSGVYNEQFF | TGTGCCAGCAGTGGGTCTAGCGGGGTTTACAATGAGCAGTTCTTC
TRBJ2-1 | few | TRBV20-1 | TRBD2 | CSGLAGVNDEQFF | TGCAGTGGACTAGCGGGAGTGAATGATGAGCAGTTCTTC
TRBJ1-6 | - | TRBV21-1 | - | CASSKTTHRGRSNSPLHF | TGTGCCAGCAGCAAAACAACACACAGGGGGCGGTCGAATTCACCCCTCCACTTT
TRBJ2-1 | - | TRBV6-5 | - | CASSYSTGGLGQFF | TGTGCCAGCAGTTACTCCACAGGTGGTCTCGGGCAGTTCTTC